The 29 T cell receptor beta chains presented below share a single source sample, sequenced in a study of cytomegalovirus exposure and HLA in healthy donors. 13 Jbeta primers and 60 Vbeta primers were used for the PCR. Clones were read by immunoSEQ multiplex PCR, and TCRdb kept only the in-frame ones, dropping some. Of some 170,000 clones in the sample, over 75% were seen once. The sequencing sample was made of PBMCs. The receptors come from a woman in her twenties or thirties in good health and CMV-seronegative.

This clone was detected a few times. This sequence joins TRBV4-2 and TRBJ2-1; TRBD2 matches 8 bases. Trimming took 3 bases from V and 4 from J; bases not matched to a gene: 2. CDR3 size: 14 residues. Germline CDR1 reads LGHNA; CDR2 reads YNFKEQ. The CDR3 protein is CASSQGLGYNEQFF. DNA for the CDR3: TGTGCCAGCAGCCAGGGACTAGGATACAATGAGCAGTTCTTC.

The chain uses TRBV4-2 and TRBJ1-2; 12 bases agree with TRBD1. The germline gives CDR1 LGHNA, CDR2 YNFKEQ. The junction had 21 bases not matched to a gene; V was cut back by 0 bases and J by 4 bases. This CDR3 region has 22 residues. CDR3 DNA sequence: TGTGCCAGCAGCCAAGAACGGGATTGGGGGACAGGGGGCGCCTCTTCCCTCTATGGCTACACCTTC. Translated: CASSQERDWGTGGASSLYGYTF.

The chain links TRBV6-7 to TRBJ2-3, with 9 bases that match TRBD2. TRBV6-7 is marked as an open reading frame, function uncertain. The CDR3 totals 16 residues. Germline trimming cut 2 bases from V and 2 bases from J; bases unmatched to any gene: 5. The chain's CDR3 is CASSYATSGYTDTQYF. The DNA for the CDR3 is TGTGCCAGCAGTTACGCGACTAGCGGTTACACAGATACGCAGTATTTT.

J is TRBJ2-5 and V is TRBV6-6, with 13 bases lining up with TRBD2. The V gene end was trimmed by 5 bases and the J gene end by 2 bases; junction bases not matched to a gene: 2. The CDR3 has 15 residues. CDR1 and CDR2 (germline): MNHNY, SVGAGI (reference sequence). The CDR3 DNA sequence: TGTGCCAGCAGTCGACTAGCGGGGGGACAAGAGACCCAGTACTTC. Residues: CASSRLAGGQETQYF.

The rearrangement joins TRBV4-2 to TRBJ2-4; 7 bases line up with TRBD2. V was clipped by 3 bases and J by 0 bases; unmatched bases: 5. The CDR3 length is 16 residues. Germline assignment: CDR1 LGHNA and CDR2 YNFKEQ. CDR3 in DNA: TGTGCCAGCAGCCAGAGACTAGCAGTAGCCAAAAACATTCAGTACTTC. Translated, it gives CASSQRLAVAKNIQYF.

J is TRBJ1-2 and V is TRBV5-4; TRBD1 might be the D (6 bases). CDR1 and CDR2 (germline): SGHNT, YYREEE (reference sequence). V dropped 2 bases and J dropped 0 bases, with 11 bases sitting between them. This CDR3 comprises 15 residues. The CDR3 spells CASSLRGAANYGYTF. CDR3 in DNA: TGTGCCAGCAGCTTACGGGGGGCGGCTAACTATGGCTACACCTTC.

Details on this clone: The junction departs from germline at one end; a sequencing error may be responsible. The V and J genes are TRBV7-9 and TRBJ2-7; TRBD2 might be the D (6 bases). The CDR3 is 16 residues long. The germline CDR1 and CDR2 sequences are SEHNR and FQNEAQ (reference sequence). The CDR3 coding sequence is TGTTCCAGCAGCTTAGGAGCTAGCCGGGAGACCTACGAGCAGTACTTC. Encoded protein: CSSSLGASRETYEQYF.

The CDR3 spells CASSERGTDTQYF. CDR3 nucleotide sequence: TGTGCCAGCAGTGAGAGGGGCACAGATACGCAGTATTTT. The chain couples TRBV25-1 to TRBJ2-3; D may be TRBD2 (5 bases). The germline gives CDR1 MGHDK, CDR2 SYGVNS. V gave up 3 bases and J gave up 1 base, with 5 bases separating them. The CDR3 consists of 13 residues.

As DNA, the CDR3 is TGTGCCAGCAGCTACCCCGGGACTAGCGGGAGGGGTCAGGGAGAGACCCAGTACTTC. As protein: CASSYPGTSGRGQGETQYF. The rearrangement links TRBV7-9 to TRBJ2-5; 16 positions agree with TRBD2. Germline V gene sequence: CDR1 SEHNR, CDR2 FQNEAQ (reference sequence). CDR3 size: 19 residues. The V and J ends lost 4 bases and 4 bases, in that order; junction bases with no gene match: 12.

The gene calls are TRBV27 and TRBJ2-3, with 9 bases lining up with TRBD2. CDR3 size: 15 residues. The trim removed 5 bases at V and 4 bases at J, leaving 7 bases unmatched. CDR1 is MNHEY and CDR2 is SMNVEV in the germline V gene (reference sequence). CDR3 loop: CASSLSGRSADTQYF. The DNA of the CDR3 is TGTGCCAGCAGTCTCAGCGGGAGGAGCGCAGATACGCAGTATTTT.

The chain couples TRBV27 to TRBJ2-1; TRBD2 matches 8 bases. Germline trimming cut 3 bases from V and 8 bases from J; bases unmatched to any gene: 6. This CDR3 is built from 14 residues. Germline V gene lookup returns CDR1 MNHEY and CDR2 SMNVEV (reference sequence). CDR3 sequence reads: CASSFSLAGDEQFF. CDR3 in DNA: TGTGCCAGCAGTTTTTCTCTAGCGGGTGATGAGCAGTTCTTC.

The V and J genes are TRBV29-1 and TRBJ1-1; D unresolved. Germline V gives CDR1 SQVTM, CDR2 ANQGSEA. V lost 5 bases to trimming and J lost 0 bases, with 10 bases between them. The CDR3 length is 13 residues. DNA of the CDR3: TGCAGCGTTCGGGAGCGCGTGAACACTGAAGCTTTCTTT. Translation gives CSVRERVNTEAFF.

The genes are TRBV4-3 and TRBJ1-3, with D tentatively TRBD1 (5 bases). This CDR3 is built from 17 residues. Per the germline V gene, CDR1 is LGHNA and CDR2 is YSLEER. The V gene lost 0 bases and the J gene lost 4 bases, with 16 bases spanning the gap. The CDR3 DNA reads TGCGCCAGCAGCCAAGATCGGGCAGGGATTTTGGGAAACACCATATATTTT. This codes for CASSQDRAGILGNTIYF.

This clone was seen more than once but under ten times. The V and J genes are TRBV28 and TRBJ1-5; D ambiguous. V lost 4 bases, J lost 2 bases, and 9 bases lay in between. CDR3 size: 14 residues. Per germline, CDR1 MDHEN and CDR2 SYDVKM. CDR3 nucleotides: TGTGCCAGCAGTTCAAACAGTGGCAATCAGCCCCAGCATTTT. It translates to CASSSNSGNQPQHF.

This clone was counted once. The chain carries TRBV27 and TRBJ2-7; 7 nucleotides agree with TRBD1. This CDR3 is 15 amino acids long. V shed 5 bases, J shed 4 bases, and the junction held 11 bases outside the gene matches. Germline V gene data show CDR1 as MNHEY and CDR2 as SMNVEV (reference sequence). CDR3 residues: CASSPHRGDFYEQYF. The DNA of the CDR3 is TGTGCCAGCAGTCCTCACAGGGGTGATTTTTACGAGCAGTACTTC.

The chain is built from TRBV6-1 and TRBJ2-1, with D perhaps matching TRBD1 (6 bases). From germline, CDR1 is MNHNS and CDR2 SASEGT. The V gene lost 5 bases and the J gene lost 4 bases, with 9 bases spanning the gap. CDR3 length: 13 amino acids. The CDR3 spells CASSPGQYNEQFF. The CDR3 region has the DNA TGTGCCAGCAGTCCCGGACAGTACAATGAGCAGTTCTTC.

J is TRBJ2-6 and V is TRBV19; D is uncertain. Germline values: CDR1 LNHDA, CDR2 SQIVND (reference sequence). This CDR3 is 16 amino acids long. The V end was cut by 7 bases, the J end by 0 bases, with 13 bases between. This chain's CDR3 is CASTPAASSGANVLTF. DNA for the CDR3: TGTGCCAGTACCCCGGCAGCGAGCTCTGGGGCCAACGTCCTGACTTTC.

The chain couples TRBV18 to TRBJ2-1, with D perhaps matching TRBD2 (5 bases). The germline gives CDR1 KGHSH, CDR2 LQKENI. Between the trimmed V and J ends, which lost 0 bases and 9 bases, there was a span of 15 bases. This CDR3 is 15 amino acids long. The CDR3: CASSPPWRVGGEQFF. For the CDR3, the DNA is TGTGCCAGCTCACCACCTTGGCGGGTGGGCGGTGAGCAGTTCTTC.

This clone showed up just once. The chain is built from TRBV19 and TRBJ2-5; the match to TRBD1 covers 9 bases. Per germline, CDR1 LNHDA and CDR2 SQIVND (reference sequence). The V and J ends lost 4 bases and 4 bases, in that order; junction bases with no gene match: 7. CDR3 size: 15 residues. The DNA of the CDR3 is TGTGCCAGTAGTACCCCCGGGACAGGGCGAGAGACCCAGTACTTC. Translation: CASSTPGTGRETQYF.

CDR3 nucleotides: TGTGCCAGCAGCTTAACACAGGGGGCGCGGGAGCAGTACTTC. This translates into CASSLTQGAREQYF. The chain recombines TRBV7-9 with TRBJ2-7, with 9 bases that match TRBD1. Germline V gene data show CDR1 as SEHNR and CDR2 as FQNEAQ (reference sequence). Trimming at V came to 2 bases and at J to 7 bases, leaving 6 bases not matched to a gene. The CDR3 is made up of 14 amino acids.

This clone was seen more than once but under ten times. This rearrangement joins TRBV4-1 to TRBJ2-3, with a weak D call TRBD2 (6 bases). The germline gives CDR1 MGHRA, CDR2 YSYEKL. This CDR3 comprises 12 residues. The V end lost 4 bases, the J end lost 10 bases, and 12 bases lay between the germline ends. This CDR3 is CASSLLGGSQYF. CDR3 sequence (DNA): TGCGCCAGCAGCCTACTCGGGGGATCGCAGTATTTT.

The J gene is TRBJ2-1, the V gene TRBV29-1; 7 nucleotides agree with TRBD2. The CDR3 contains 12 residues. CDR1 and CDR2 (germline): SQVTM, ANQGSEA. V dropped 7 bases and J dropped 5; count of bases not matched to a gene: 5. CDR3 sequence reads: CSAGLLNNEQFF. The CDR3 DNA is TGCAGCGCGGGACTACTAAACAATGAGCAGTTCTTC.

The gene calls are TRBV29-1 and TRBJ1-2, with TRBD1 matching over 8 bases. CDR1 and CDR2 (germline): SQVTM, ANQGSEA. This CDR3 is built from 12 residues. V dropped 6 bases and J dropped 6; count of bases not matched to a gene: 6. The DNA for the CDR3 is TGCAGCGTGGGGGACAGGTACGATGGCTACACCTTC. It is translated as CSVGDRYDGYTF.

Only a few counts were recorded for this clone. This chain links TRBV18 with TRBJ2-7, with a tentative D call TRBD2 (5 bases). The CDR3 consists of 15 residues. The germline gives CDR1 KGHSH, CDR2 LQKENI. V lost 3 bases to trimming and J lost 2 bases, with 14 bases between them. Here the CDR3 DNA reads TGTGCCAGCTCACCTTTCCGGGAAACTACCTACGAGCAGTACTTC. Protein product: CASSPFRETTYEQYF.

V gene TRBV7-5 combines with J gene TRBJ1-5; TRBD1, the table's D call, lacks a check against the DNA. TRBV7-5 is described as a pseudogene. The CDR3 runs 13 residues. In DNA, the CDR3 is TGTGTCAGAAGTTGTCAGTTCAATCAGCCCCAGCATTTT. Its translation: CVRSCQFNQPQHF.

The chain carries TRBV7-8 and TRBJ1-2; TRBD1 aligns across 10 bases. The germline V gene has CDR1 SGHVS and CDR2 FQNEAQ. Trimming removed 5 bases from V and 4 bases from J; junction bases left unmatched: 7. This CDR3 is built from 15 residues. CDR3 bases: TGTGCCAGCAGCCGCGACAGGGGGCATAGCTATGGCTACACCTTC. Translated: CASSRDRGHSYGYTF.

The chain couples TRBV21-1 to TRBJ2-7; the listed D gene, TRBD1, was not tested against the DNA. TRBV21-1 is an annotated pseudogene. This CDR3 has 16 residues. For the CDR3, the DNA is TGTGCCAGCAGCAAAGAAGTAGGGGGACAGGGGTACGAGCAGTACTTC. It is translated as CASSKEVGGQGYEQYF.

This chain uses TRBV4-2 with TRBJ2-5, with D possibly TRBD2 on 6 matching bases. CDR3 length: 16 residues. V was trimmed by 1 base and J by 0 bases, leaving 12 bases between them. Germline CDR1 reads LGHNA; CDR2 reads YNFKEQ. Here the CDR3 reads CASSQGSGGYQETQYF. CDR3 sequence (DNA): TGTGCCAGCAGCCAAGGATCAGGAGGGTACCAAGAGACCCAGTACTTC.

This clone was recorded a few times. The chain is built from TRBV2 and TRBJ2-7, with a possible D match to TRBD2 (6 bases). Trimming took 7 bases from V and 3 from J, leaving 13 bases between them. CDR3 length equals 13 residues. Germline V gene sequence: CDR1 SNHLY, CDR2 FYNNEI. The CDR3 spells CASIPGDGYEQYF. The DNA for the CDR3 is TGTGCCAGCATACCGGGAGATGGCTACGAGCAGTACTTC.